What follows describes a single T cell receptor beta chain. This entry comes from a study of cytomegalovirus exposure and HLA in healthy donors. Germline CDR1 is SGHNT and CDR2 is YYREEE (reference sequence). With 4 bases clipped from V and 1 base from J, the junction kept 1 base outside the gene matches. The CDR3 spans 14 residues. Amplification used 60 Vbeta primers and 13 Jbeta primers. The method was immunoSEQ multiplex PCR; TCRdb's version includes in-frame clones alone and lacks a portion of them. In all, the sample yields about 70,000 clones. V is TRBV5-4 and J is TRBJ2-2; 7 nucleotides agree with TRBD2. The receptor was isolated from a female donor in good health and CMV-seropositive. The sequencing sample was made of PBMCs. The CDR3 DNA reads TGTGCCAGCAGCGCGGGGGTGAACACCGGGGAGCTGTTTTTT. It translates to CASSAGVNTGELFF.